This T cell receptor (beta chain) came from a study of shared clonotypes between healthy human individuals. Study information: The study used three CD4 naive, three CD4 memory, two CD8 naive and one CD8 memory plate per donor.

Naive CD8 cells comprised CD45RO-negative, CCR7-positively selected cells, excluding terminally differentiated effector memory CD45RA+ cells. Using immunoSEQ multiplex PCR, the repertoire was profiled, and TCRdb retains in-frame clones only, with some absent. The table has millions of clones, roughly 94% seen once; the top ten hold 0.9% to 1.4%. Turning to this clone: Its antigen is currently unknown.

Notes on the study in general: Naive subsets typically showed greater estimated richness than memory subsets. Rarefaction exposed incomplete sorted-subset sequencing despite large depth.

V was pared by 3 bases and J by 7 bases, with 9 bases of the junction left unmatched. The CDR3 consists of 14 residues. The germline gives CDR1 MNHNS, CDR2 SASEGT. The sequence came from a man aged 18 to 30 in good health. The chain links TRBV6-1 to TRBJ2-7; 7 bases align to TRBD2. The sample consisted of naive CD8+ T cells sorted from blood. CDR3 coding DNA: TGTGCCAGCAGTGATCCGCGGGAGAGCGGAGAGCAGTACTTC. Protein product: CASSDPRESGEQYF.